One and the same sample provided the 2 T cell receptor beta chains below, sequenced in a study of cytomegalovirus exposure and HLA in healthy donors. Primers for the PCR totalled 60 Vbeta and 13 Jbeta. Repertoires were generated with immunoSEQ multiplex PCR, while TCRdb's copy carries only in-frame clones and drops some. This table has under 200,000 clones, roughly 77% appearing once. Sequencing was performed on PBMCs. Every receptor here comes from a woman aged 18-29 years in good health and CMV-seronegative.

The chain uses TRBV10-1 and TRBJ2-5; 14 bases are shared with TRBD2. The better agreement between TRBJ2-7 and the DNA end casts doubt on the J call. The CDR3 loop spans 15 amino acids. The V gene's germline CDR1 is WNHNN and CDR2 SYGVQD (reference sequence). DNA of the CDR3: TGCGCCAGCAGTGGCGGGACTAGCGGGAGAGACGAGCAGTACTTC. The encoded protein is CASSGGTSGRDEQYF.

This chain links TRBV2 with TRBJ2-7, with a tentative D call TRBD2 (5 bases). The CDR3 is 14 residues long. Germline V gene lookup returns CDR1 SNHLY and CDR2 FYNNEI. V lost 4 bases to trimming and J lost 5 bases, with 15 bases between them. The CDR3 DNA follows: TGTGCCAGCAGTGGTTTCGGGGTTCAGGACGAGCAGTACTTC. Translation: CASSGFGVQDEQYF.